This is a list of T cell receptor beta chains from one sample in a study of T-cell memory formation after mild COVID-19. TCRdb re-called the 5' RACE reads through MiXCR, storing one row per CDR3 protein. Found here are some 160,000 distinct CDR3 sequences, over 10% of them singletons; the top ten hold 3.3%. The sample was PBMCs or a T cell subset sorted from them (not recorded which). These receptors came from a man younger than 35 who had mild COVID-19 (a few samples of this study predate the infection). Cell type and time point are not known. The conserved cysteine and the conserved F or W are not part of the CDR3 here. Each record gives: V gene, clone size, J gene, CDR3 protein. Only some rows state a clone size, as once, few, many or a class for expanded clones.

V: TRBV28
size: NA
J: TRBJ2-3
CDR3: ASSSFQGVFQSTDTQY

V: TRBV3-1
size: few
J: TRBJ1-2
CDR3: ASSQLRFRDLNYGYT

V: TRBV28
size: NA
J: TRBJ2-3
CDR3: ASSRGGGTYTQY

V: TRBV7-2
size: few
J: TRBJ2-6
CDR3: ASSPDSGANVLT

V: TRBV11-2
size: NA
J: TRBJ2-1
CDR3: ASSLEASGGAYNEQF

V: TRBV20-1
size: few
J: TRBJ2-1
CDR3: SARAASSGDSVV

V: TRBV20-1
size: NA
J: TRBJ2-3
CDR3: SRDRGRGGDTQY

V: TRBV12-3/TRBV12-4
size: few
J: TRBJ2-5
CDR3: ASSDRRRETQY

V: TRBV7-8
size: few
J: TRBJ2-3
CDR3: ASSVTPEPADTQY

V: TRBV14
size: NA
J: TRBJ2-7
CDR3: ASSHPASGVYEQY

V: TRBV12-3/TRBV12-4
size: once
J: TRBJ1-4
CDR3: ASSIRDFNEKLF

V: TRBV7-3
size: NA
J: TRBJ2-3
CDR3: ASSRTGDTQY